This entry concerns a single TCR beta chain. This sample is drawn from a study of CD8+ T cells in alopecia areata. The treatment is: oral pan-JAK inhibitor, 5-10 mg twice daily. The authors extracted RNA and reverse transcribed it into cDNA as the sequencing template. Method: immunoSEQ multiplex PCR; TCRdb's copy keeps in-frame clones and lacks some. The sample contains around 190,000 clones, roughly three fifths of which appear only once. CDR3 size: 14 residues. Trimming cost V 7 bases and J 3 bases, with 16 bases left between them. Germline-derived CDR1 and CDR2 are MDHEN and SYDVKM. This receptor was obtained from a human donor with alopecia areata. The chain uses TRBV28 and TRBJ2-7, with TRBD2 as a possible D gene (5 bases). The sequencing here drew on CD4+ T cells sorted from blood, taken at week 4, from a patient treated with tofacitinib. CDR3 nucleotide sequence: TGTGCCAGCACCTTAGGCGGGTCCTACTACGAGCAGTACTTC. Amino acids: CASTLGGSYYEQYF.